Listed here are 5 T cell receptor beta chains from one sample, sequenced in a study of cytomegalovirus exposure and HLA in healthy donors. The repertoire was sequenced with immunoSEQ multiplex PCR; TCRdb's copy has only in-frame clones and lacks some. The data hold approximately 150,000 clones, with roughly 89% observed a single time. The sample was PBMCs. The receptors derive from a woman aged 18-29 years in good health and CMV-seropositive.

This chain joins TRBV28 and TRBJ2-5, with D unclear. This CDR3 region has 14 residues. Germline CDR1 reads MDHEN; CDR2 reads SYDVKM. Between the trimmed V and J ends, which lost 2 bases and 0 bases, there was a span of 7 bases. CDR3 nucleotide sequence: TGTGCCAGCAGTTTAATTAGAAACCAAGAGACCCAGTACTTC. This codes for CASSLIRNQETQYF.

This chain uses TRBV5-4 with TRBJ2-7, with D tentatively TRBD2 (6 bases). Germline V lookup: CDR1 SGHNT, CDR2 YYREEE (reference sequence). CDR3 length: 15 amino acids. Trimming left V 1 base short and J 7 bases short, with 18 bases between. In nucleotides, the CDR3 is TGTGCCAGCAGCTTGAGGCCGGGACTTGACTCTGAGCAGTACTTC. Encoded protein: CASSLRPGLDSEQYF.

The rearrangement uses TRBV5-6 and TRBJ1-5, with TRBD1 matching 7 bases. In germline, CDR1 is SGHDT, CDR2 YYEEEE. The CDR3 sequence is 18 residues long. The J segment lost 7 bases and the V segment lost 0 bases, leaving 16 bases of the junction unmatched. The CDR3 nucleotides are TGTGCCAGCAGCTTGGGGGCTGAACAGGGGACCCCACGGCAGCCCCAGCATTTT. This codes for CASSLGAEQGTPRQPQHF.

The chain carries TRBV6-5 and TRBJ2-7; TRBD1 matches at 7 bases. V gave up 5 bases and J gave up 0 bases; unmatched junction bases: 7. This CDR3 has 15 residues. Per germline, CDR1 MNHEY and CDR2 SVGAGI. CDR3 loop: CASSPQGSTSYEQYF. The CDR3 DNA sequence: TGTGCCAGCAGTCCACAGGGGTCGACCTCCTACGAGCAGTACTTC.

This chain connects TRBV7-2 to TRBJ2-6; tentatively, D is TRBD1 (6 bases). CDR3 size: 14 residues. Trimming took off 4 bases at V and 7 bases at J, with 11 bases between the two ends. CDR1 and CDR2 (germline): SGHTA, FQGNSA. This CDR3 is CASSSGTRANVLTF. The CDR3 DNA sequence: TGTGCCAGCAGCTCCGGGACACGAGCCAACGTCCTGACTTTC.